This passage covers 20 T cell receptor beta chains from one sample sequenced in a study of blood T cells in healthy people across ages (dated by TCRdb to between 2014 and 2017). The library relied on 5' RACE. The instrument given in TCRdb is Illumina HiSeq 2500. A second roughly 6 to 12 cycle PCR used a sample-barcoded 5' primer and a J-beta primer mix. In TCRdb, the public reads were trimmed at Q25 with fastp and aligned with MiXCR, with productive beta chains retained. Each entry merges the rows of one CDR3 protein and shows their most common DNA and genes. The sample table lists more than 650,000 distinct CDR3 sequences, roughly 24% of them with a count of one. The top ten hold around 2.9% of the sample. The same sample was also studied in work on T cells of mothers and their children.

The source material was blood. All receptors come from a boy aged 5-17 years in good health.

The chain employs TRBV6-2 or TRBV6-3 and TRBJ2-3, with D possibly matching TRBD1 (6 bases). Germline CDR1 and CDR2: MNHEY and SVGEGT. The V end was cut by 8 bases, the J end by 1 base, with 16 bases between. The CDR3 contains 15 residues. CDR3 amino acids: CASGTRGSGTDTQYF. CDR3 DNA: TGTGCCAGCGGCACCAGGGGAAGCGGCACAGATACGCAGTATTTT.

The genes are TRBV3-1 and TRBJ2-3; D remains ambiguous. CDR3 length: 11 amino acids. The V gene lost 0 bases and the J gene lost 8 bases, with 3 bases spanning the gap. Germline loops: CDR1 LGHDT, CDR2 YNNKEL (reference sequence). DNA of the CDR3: TGTGCCAGCAGCCAAGAGGCTACGCAGTATTTT. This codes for CASSQEATQYF.

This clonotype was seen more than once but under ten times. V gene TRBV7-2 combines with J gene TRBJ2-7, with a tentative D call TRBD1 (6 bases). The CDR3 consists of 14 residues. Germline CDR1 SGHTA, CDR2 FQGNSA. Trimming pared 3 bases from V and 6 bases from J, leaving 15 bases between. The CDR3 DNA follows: TGTGCCAGCAGCTTCACCGGGACAACGGTCGAGCAGTACTTC. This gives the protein CASSFTGTTVEQYF. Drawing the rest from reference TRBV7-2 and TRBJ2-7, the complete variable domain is GAGVSQSPSNKVTEKGKDVELRCDPISGHTALYWYRQSLGQGLEFLIYFQGNSAPDKSGLPSDRFSAERTGGSVSTLTIQRTQQEDSAVYLCASSFTGTTVEQYFGPGTRLTVT.

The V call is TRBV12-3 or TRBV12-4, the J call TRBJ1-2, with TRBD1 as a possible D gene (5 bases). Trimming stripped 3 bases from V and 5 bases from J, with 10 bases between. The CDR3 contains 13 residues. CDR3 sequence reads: CASSLTDEYGYTF. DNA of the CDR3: TGTGCCAGCAGTTTGACAGACGAATATGGCTACACCTTC.

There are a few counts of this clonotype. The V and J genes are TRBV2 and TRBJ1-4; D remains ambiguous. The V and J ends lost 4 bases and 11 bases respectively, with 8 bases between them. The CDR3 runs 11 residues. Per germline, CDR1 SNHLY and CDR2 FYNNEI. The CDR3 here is CASSVGPKLFF. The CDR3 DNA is TGTGCCAGCAGTGTCGGACCTAAACTGTTTTTT.

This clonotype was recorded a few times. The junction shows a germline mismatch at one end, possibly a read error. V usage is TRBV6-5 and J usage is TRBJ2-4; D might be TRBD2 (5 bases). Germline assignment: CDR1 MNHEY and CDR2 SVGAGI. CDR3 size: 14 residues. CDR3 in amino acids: CASSGEPIFHIQHF. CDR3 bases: TGTGCCAGTTCCGGGGAGCCGATCTTTCACATTCAGCACTTC.

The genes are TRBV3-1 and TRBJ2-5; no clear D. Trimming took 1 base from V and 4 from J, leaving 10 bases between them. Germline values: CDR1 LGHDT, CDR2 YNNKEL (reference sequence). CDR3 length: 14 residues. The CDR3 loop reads CASSQVRVGETQYF. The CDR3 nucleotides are TGTGCCAGCAGCCAAGTGCGTGTGGGAGAGACCCAGTACTTC.

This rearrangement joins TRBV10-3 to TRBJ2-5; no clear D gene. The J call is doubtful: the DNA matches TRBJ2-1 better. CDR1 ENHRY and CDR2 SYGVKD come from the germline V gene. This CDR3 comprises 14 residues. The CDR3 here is CAIKTERAYNEQFF. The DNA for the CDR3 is TGTGCCATCAAAACCGAACGGGCCTACAATGAGCAGTTCTTC.

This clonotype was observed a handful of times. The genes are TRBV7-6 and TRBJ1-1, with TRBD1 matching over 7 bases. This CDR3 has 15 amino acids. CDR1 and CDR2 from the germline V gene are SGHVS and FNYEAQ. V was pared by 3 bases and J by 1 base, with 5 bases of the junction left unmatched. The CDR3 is CASSLGTVPNTEAFF. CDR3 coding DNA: TGTGCCAGCAGCTTGGGGACAGTGCCGAACACTGAAGCTTTCTTT.

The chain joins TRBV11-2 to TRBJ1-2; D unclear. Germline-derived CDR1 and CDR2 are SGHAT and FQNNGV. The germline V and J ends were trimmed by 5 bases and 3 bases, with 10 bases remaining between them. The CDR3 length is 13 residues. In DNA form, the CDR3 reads TGTGCCAGCAGCACAGAAAGCTACTATGGCTACACCTTC. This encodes CASSTESYYGYTF.

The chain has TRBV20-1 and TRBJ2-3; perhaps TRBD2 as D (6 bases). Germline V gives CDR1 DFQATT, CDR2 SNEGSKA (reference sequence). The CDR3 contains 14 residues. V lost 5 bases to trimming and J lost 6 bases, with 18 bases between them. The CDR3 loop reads CSAFTSRAGDTQYF. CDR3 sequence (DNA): TGCAGTGCTTTTACTAGCAGGGCTGGGGATACGCAGTATTTT.

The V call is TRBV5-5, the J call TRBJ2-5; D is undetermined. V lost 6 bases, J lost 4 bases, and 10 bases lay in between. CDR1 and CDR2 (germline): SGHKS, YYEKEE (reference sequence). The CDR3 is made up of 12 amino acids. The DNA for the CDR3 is TGTGCCAGCAATCTGCTGGGAGAGACCCAGTACTTC. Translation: CASNLLGETQYF.

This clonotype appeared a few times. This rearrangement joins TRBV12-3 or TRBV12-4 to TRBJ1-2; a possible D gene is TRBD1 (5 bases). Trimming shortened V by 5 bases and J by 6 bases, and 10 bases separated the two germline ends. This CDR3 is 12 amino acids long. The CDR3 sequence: CASSAVGDGYTF. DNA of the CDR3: TGTGCCAGCAGTGCAGTAGGGGATGGCTACACCTTC.

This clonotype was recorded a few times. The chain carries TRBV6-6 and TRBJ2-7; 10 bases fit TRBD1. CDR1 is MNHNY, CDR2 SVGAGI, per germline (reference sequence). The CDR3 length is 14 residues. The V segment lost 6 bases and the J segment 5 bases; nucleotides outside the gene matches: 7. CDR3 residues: CASRDRDRGHEQYF. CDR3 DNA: TGTGCCAGCAGGGATCGGGACAGGGGACACGAGCAGTACTTC.

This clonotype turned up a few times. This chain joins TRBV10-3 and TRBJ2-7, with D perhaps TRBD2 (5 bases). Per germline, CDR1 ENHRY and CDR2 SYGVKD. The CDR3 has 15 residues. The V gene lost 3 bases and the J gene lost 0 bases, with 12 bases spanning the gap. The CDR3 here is CAISDSATVSYEQYF. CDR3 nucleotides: TGTGCCATCAGTGATAGCGCGACGGTCTCCTACGAGCAGTACTTC.

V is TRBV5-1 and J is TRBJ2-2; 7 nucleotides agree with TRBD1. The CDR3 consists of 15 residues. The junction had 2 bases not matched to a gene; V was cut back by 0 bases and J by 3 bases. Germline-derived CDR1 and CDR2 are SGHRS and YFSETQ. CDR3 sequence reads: CASSLVGGDTGELFF. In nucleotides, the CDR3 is TGCGCCAGCAGCTTGGTAGGGGGCGACACCGGGGAGCTGTTTTTT.

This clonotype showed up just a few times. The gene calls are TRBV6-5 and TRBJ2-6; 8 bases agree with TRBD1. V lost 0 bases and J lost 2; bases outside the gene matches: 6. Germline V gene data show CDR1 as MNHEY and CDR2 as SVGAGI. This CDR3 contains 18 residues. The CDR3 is CASSYSTGVPPGANVLTF. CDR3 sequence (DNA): TGTGCCAGCAGTTACTCGACAGGGGTCCCACCTGGGGCCAACGTCCTGACTTTC.

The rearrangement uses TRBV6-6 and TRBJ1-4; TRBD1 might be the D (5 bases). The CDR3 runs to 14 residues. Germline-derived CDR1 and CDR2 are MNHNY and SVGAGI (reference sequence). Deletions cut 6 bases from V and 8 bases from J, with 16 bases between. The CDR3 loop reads CASRRTSQGEKLFF. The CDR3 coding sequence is TGTGCCAGCAGAAGGACATCCCAGGGAGAAAAACTGTTTTTT.

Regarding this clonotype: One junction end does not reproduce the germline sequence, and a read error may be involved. The CDR3 DNA sequence: TGTGCCGGCAGGAGGGTAGCGAGCACAGATACGCAGTATTTT. Amino acid sequence: CAGRRVASTDTQYF. This chain connects TRBV6-5 to TRBJ2-3, with D maybe TRBD2 (6 bases). Germline V gene data show CDR1 as MNHEY and CDR2 as SVGAGI. This CDR3 is 14 amino acids long.

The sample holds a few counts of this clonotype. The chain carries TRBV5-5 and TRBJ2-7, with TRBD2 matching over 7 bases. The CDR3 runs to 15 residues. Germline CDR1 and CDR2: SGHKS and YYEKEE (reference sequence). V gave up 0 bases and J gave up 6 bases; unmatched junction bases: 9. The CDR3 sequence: CASSLVARGEGEQYF. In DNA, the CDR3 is TGTGCCAGCAGCTTGGTGGCCCGGGGGGAAGGCGAGCAGTACTTC.